This T cell receptor (beta chain) was obtained from a study of T-cell reconstitution after alpha-beta-depleted transplantation in children. About this clonotype: No antigen is known for it.

Using unique molecular identifiers, the investigators prepared the TCRbeta library. TCRdb re-derived calls from the PCR reads in MiXCR, one entry per CDR3 protein. Among about 400,000 distinct CDR3 sequences listed, roughly 17% were seen once. Findings and caveats of the study: Reportedly, alpha-beta T cells present about two months post-transplant originated from several hundred expanded clones of graft origin. Newly made T cells mostly supplied T-cell counts and diversity one year after transplant.

This CDR3 is 13 amino acids long. CDR1 is SGHRS, CDR2 YFSETQ, per germline. V shed 3 bases and J shed 4 bases, with 9 bases lying between them. The specimen was PBMCs, mostly from graft donor cells, collected 360 days after TCRalphabeta/CD19-depleted stem cell transplant. The TCR sequence derives from a boy younger than two who had a stem cell transplant for Wiskott-Aldrich syndrome, so the T cells may come from the graft donor. V gene TRBV5-1 combines with J gene TRBJ2-3; the D is unclear. The CDR3 coding sequence is TGCGCCAGCAGCTCGAGATGGGCAGATACGCAGTATTTT. It is translated as CASSSRWADTQYF.